The clone carrying this T cell receptor beta chain appeared many times. Its antigen remains unknown. Germline lookup yields CDR1 SQVTM and CDR2 ANQGSEA. V lost 4 bases and J 3 bases, leaving 19 bases between the germline ends. The CDR3 is 16 residues long. This sample stems from a study of T cells in Graves' hyperthyroidism and ophthalmopathy. Researchers amplified the TCR beta CDR3 regions from RNA transcripts. HTBI primers were employed in a first-round RT-PCR of the TCR CDR3. TCRdb itself ran the multiplex PCR reads through MiXCR, one entry per CDR3 protein. The table has roughly 300,000 distinct CDR3 sequences, more than 11% seen once; the top ten hold around 23%. The study's findings and limits: Blood held most thyroid clonotypes expanded above 0.001 frequency.

PBMCs were collected from a roughly 10 ml volume of fresh peripheral blood. V usage is TRBV29-1 and J usage is TRBJ2-1, with D maybe TRBD2 (6 bases). Source material: blood. The TCR was taken from a woman in her 30s with Graves' hyperthyroidism. The CDR3 region has the DNA TGCAGCGTTGCCGGGAGTGCCGGGGTCTACTACAATGAGCAGTTCTTC. Translating gives CSVAGSAGVYYNEQFF.